This T cell receptor beta chain was identified during a study of T cell responses to AZD1222 COVID-19 vaccine. The method was immunoSEQ multiplex PCR; TCRdb's version includes in-frame clones alone and lacks a portion of them. The table lists some 130,000 clones, 85% to 95% of them singletons, with around 2.7% in the top ten. This CDR3 is built from 14 residues. Germline V gene data show CDR1 as SEHNR and CDR2 as FQNEAQ (reference sequence). V lost 3 bases and J 6 bases, leaving 15 bases between the germline ends. The study, taken as a whole, reports: There were mostly white British donors and more females than males, and clonal diversity was possibly underestimated.

To note about this clone: Its specificity is unknown.

The gene calls are TRBV7-9 and TRBJ2-7, with TRBD1 as a possible D gene (6 bases). The TCR was taken from an adult in good health. Sequenced material: peripheral blood, taken on day 0 of AZD1222 vaccination. The CDR3 loop is CASSLGDRSSEQYF. CDR3 DNA: TGTGCCAGCAGCTTGGGCGACAGGTCTTCCGAGCAGTACTTC.